The 16 T cell receptor beta chains below were found in one sample sequenced in a study of Ad26.COV2.S vaccination and SARS-CoV-2 variants. Sample treatment: some 19 received Ad26.COV2.S at low or high dose, single or two shots; 5 received placebo; per-sample allocation not given. Vaccine and placebo recipients were sampled on day 63 after the first injection. Produced via immunoSEQ multiplex PCR; TCRdb's table is partial and in-frame only. The sample includes about 440,000 clones, about nine tenths of them seen just once. The material was peripheral blood, obtained in a trial of Ad26.COV2.S vaccine versus placebo. These TCRs come from a person between 18 and 60 years old who received the Ad26.COV2.S COVID-19 vaccine or a placebo.

The CDR3 region is CASSLLQGDGEQYF. The CDR3 coding sequence is TGTGCCAGCAGCTTGTTACAGGGCGATGGCGAGCAGTACTTC. This sequence joins TRBV7-9 and TRBJ2-7, with TRBD1 as a possible D gene (6 bases). The germline V gene encodes CDR1 SEHNR and CDR2 FQNEAQ (reference sequence). This CDR3 has 14 residues. V lost 3 bases to trimming and J lost 6 bases, with 15 bases between them.

For the CDR3, the DNA is TGTGCCAGTAGTATAATATCGACAGGGTGGTCTAGCGGGACTTTCCAAGAGACCCAGTACTTC. Its protein product is CASSIISTGWSSGTFQETQYF. The J gene is TRBJ2-5, the V gene TRBV19; 9 positions match TRBD2. V lost 2 bases to trimming and J lost 1 base; unmatched junction nucleotides: 20. This CDR3 has 21 residues. The germline V gene encodes CDR1 LNHDA and CDR2 SQIVND (reference sequence).

The genes are TRBV10-3 and TRBJ2-1; 14 bases align to TRBD2. After removal of 4 bases from V and 2 bases from J, the junction contained 7 bases not matched to a gene. Per the germline V gene, CDR1 is ENHRY and CDR2 is SYGVKD. CDR3 length: 18 residues. CDR3 protein: CAISAGTSGSPPYNEQFF. Written as DNA, the CDR3 is TGTGCCATCAGTGCGGGGACTAGCGGGAGCCCCCCCTACAATGAGCAGTTCTTC.

This clone was counted a few times. The genes are TRBV6-5 and TRBJ1-3, with D unclear. The CDR3 spans 15 residues. Germline V gene data show CDR1 as MNHEY and CDR2 as SVGAGI. V lost 5 bases, J lost 2 bases, and 13 bases lay in between. CDR3 amino acids: CASSTTVVPGNTIYF. The CDR3 DNA follows: TGTGCCAGCAGTACGACTGTCGTTCCTGGAAACACCATATATTTT.

This clone was picked up one time. The chain employs TRBV5-6 and TRBJ2-5; D is uncertain. The germline V gene encodes CDR1 SGHDT and CDR2 YYEEEE. This CDR3 region has 14 residues. The germline V and J ends were trimmed by 1 base and 3 bases, with 10 bases remaining between them. As DNA, the CDR3 is TGTGCCAGCAGCTTGCCTCGGCACAAAGAGACCCAGTACTTC. The encoded protein is CASSLPRHKETQYF.

V is TRBV14 and J is TRBJ1-3; D is unresolved. Germline V gives CDR1 SGHDN, CDR2 FVKESK. Trimming removed 3 bases at V and 2 bases at J, with 5 bases between. The CDR3 totals 13 residues. The CDR3 loop is CASSHTAGNTIYF. CDR3 nucleotides: TGTGCCAGCAGCCACACTGCTGGAAACACCATATATTTT.

The CDR3 DNA sequence: TGTGCCAGCAGCCTAAGGGCCGCTGCCCCCTCCTACAATGAGCAGTTCTTC. Residues: CASSLRAAAPSYNEQFF. The chain carries TRBV2 and TRBJ2-1; D not certain. Germline loops: CDR1 SNHLY, CDR2 FYNNEI. Deletions cut 6 bases from V and 0 bases from J, with 18 bases between. The CDR3 has 17 amino acids.

The chain links TRBV7-2 to TRBJ2-7; D unresolved. V lost 1 base and J 7 bases, leaving 20 bases between the germline ends. CDR1 is SGHTA, CDR2 FQGNSA, per germline. The CDR3 is 16 amino acids. CDR3 sequence reads: CASSLELYGLLGEQYF. CDR3 nucleotide sequence: TGTGCCAGCAGCTTAGAACTGTACGGTCTCTTGGGGGAGCAGTACTTC.

This chain joins TRBV7-9 and TRBJ1-2; 7 bases fit TRBD1. The germline CDR1 and CDR2 sequences are SEHNR and FQNEAQ (reference sequence). The CDR3 runs 12 residues. Germline trimming cut 6 bases from V and 8 bases from J; bases unmatched to any gene: 6. CDR3 loop: CASRTGNEGYTF. The DNA for the CDR3 is TGTGCCAGCAGGACAGGGAATGAAGGCTACACCTTC.

The chain joins TRBV5-1 to TRBJ2-5; 13 bases align to TRBD2. The J segment lost 5 bases and the V segment lost 2 bases, leaving 6 bases of the junction unmatched. This CDR3 contains 16 residues. Germline V gene lookup returns CDR1 SGHRS and CDR2 YFSETQ. CDR3 bases: TGCGCCAGCAGCTTAGGACTAGCGGGAGAATTGGAGACCCAGTACTTC. It specifies CASSLGLAGELETQYF.

This chain connects TRBV19 to TRBJ1-1; D call uncertain. V was trimmed by 6 bases and J by 7 bases, leaving 15 bases between them. Germline CDR1 is LNHDA and CDR2 is SQIVND (reference sequence). The length of the CDR3 is 13 residues. The CDR3 loop reads CASRFRAQDEAFF. The CDR3 coding sequence is TGTGCCAGTAGATTCCGAGCCCAGGATGAAGCTTTCTTT.

This chain links TRBV2 with TRBJ2-1; no firm D call. The germline V and J ends were trimmed by 3 bases and 8 bases, with 8 bases remaining between them. Germline V CDR1 and CDR2: SNHLY, FYNNEI. The CDR3 runs 12 residues. The CDR3 nucleotides are TGTGCCAGCAGTGACGGGTTGCATGAGCAGTTCTTC. This gives the protein CASSDGLHEQFF.

The chain recombines TRBV14 with TRBJ2-3; possibly TRBD2 for D (6 bases). V gave up 3 bases and J gave up 0 bases, with 13 bases separating them. The CDR3 covers 16 residues. The germline CDR1 and CDR2 sequences are SGHDN and FVKESK. The CDR3 DNA is TGTGCCAGCAGCCAGGGTAGCGGCTATAGCACAGATACGCAGTATTTT. Its translation: CASSQGSGYSTDTQYF.

V usage is TRBV7-9 and J usage is TRBJ1-1; possibly TRBD1 for D (5 bases). Germline-derived CDR1 and CDR2 are SEHNR and FQNEAQ (reference sequence). Between the trimmed V and J ends, which lost 5 bases and 5 bases, there was a span of 15 bases. The length of the CDR3 is 14 residues. The CDR3 loop is CASSTGTEETEAFF. CDR3 DNA: TGTGCCAGCAGCACCGGGACCGAGGAGACTGAAGCTTTCTTT. The variable domain in full, completed from reference TRBV7-9 and TRBJ1-1, reads DTGVSQNPRHKITKRGQNVTFRCDPISEHNRLYWYRQTLGQGPEFLTYFQNEAQLEKSRLLSDRFSAERPKGSFSTLEIQRTEQGDSAMYLCASSTGTEETEAFFGQGTRLTVV.

The V and J genes are TRBV29-1 and TRBJ2-1, with 12 bases identical to TRBD1. This CDR3 has 14 amino acids. The V gene's germline CDR1 is SQVTM and CDR2 ANQGSEA. Trimming at V came to 7 bases and at J to 5 bases, leaving 6 bases not matched to a gene. CDR3 protein: CSARDRGRDNEQFF. CDR3 in DNA: TGCAGCGCTCGGGACAGGGGGCGCGACAATGAGCAGTTCTTC.

The chain joins TRBV7-9 to TRBJ2-3; either TRBD1 or TRBD2 may supply D (6 bases each). V dropped 4 bases and J dropped 5 bases, with 19 bases sitting between them. This CDR3 has 16 residues. Looked up from germline, CDR1 is SEHNR and CDR2 is FQNEAQ (reference sequence). CDR3 sequence (DNA): TGTGCCAGCAGCTCGCGGCCCGGTGGGGGGCGAGATACGCAGTATTTT. It specifies CASSSRPGGGRDTQYF.